The rows below give T cell receptor beta chains drawn from one sample of a study of beta chain features in type 1 diabetes. Using immunoSEQ multiplex PCR, the repertoire was profiled, and TCRdb retains in-frame clones only, with some absent. This sample yields under 450,000 clones, of which around 13% are seen a single time; 0.03% to 0.04% belongs to the top ten. The specimen sequenced was naive CD4+ T cells from blood. These receptor sequences come from a man aged 30 to 39 in good health. Each CDR3 is given with its conserved first and last residue. The D gene is left open where the match is weak. Not every row has a clone size; where given, it reads once, few, many or a size class.

J,V,size,D,CDR3,DNA
TRBJ2-1,TRBV11-2,few,TRBD2,CASSLDQLAGAYNEQFF,TGTGCCAGCAGCTTAGACCAACTAGCGGGAGCGTACAATGAGCAGTTCTTC
TRBJ1-4,TRBV4-3,-,-,CASSRARLPTNEKLFF,TGCGCCAGCAGCCGCGCTCGATTACCAACTAATGAAAAACTGTTTTTT
TRBJ2-3,TRBV5-6,few,TRBD1,CASSSRGPDTQYF,TGTGCCAGCAGCTCGAGGGGGCCAGATACGCAGTATTTT
TRBJ1-1,TRBV30,few,-,CAWSPGTEAFF,TGTGCCTGGAGTCCGGGGACTGAAGCTTTCTTT
TRBJ2-1,TRBV4-3,few,TRBD2,CASSQRGSGGSYNEQFF,TGCGCCAGCAGCCAACGCGGTAGCGGGGGCTCCTACAATGAGCAGTTCTTC
TRBJ2-1,TRBV9,few,-,CASSVSPESEQFF,TGTGCCAGCAGCGTATCTCCTGAGTCTGAGCAGTTCTTC
TRBJ2-5,TRBV10-3,few,-,CAISAAEGETQYF,TGTGCCATCAGTGCGGCAGAGGGAGAGACCCAGTACTTC
TRBJ2-4,TRBV5-1,-,-,CASSPGLAKNIQYF,TGCGCCAGCAGCCCCGGCTTAGCCAAAAACATTCAGTACTTC
TRBJ1-1,TRBV5-6,-,-,CASSPTMGVDTEAFF,TGTGCCAGCAGCCCGACAATGGGAGTGGACACTGAAGCTTTCTTT
TRBJ1-4,TRBV15,-,-,CATSRDPGRTNEKLFF,TGTGCCACCAGCAGAGATCCGGGCAGGACTAATGAAAAACTGTTTTTT
TRBJ2-1,TRBV5-4,-,-,CASSSGWLRVLREQFF,TGTGCCAGCAGCTCGGGGTGGCTACGCGTGTTACGTGAGCAGTTCTTC
TRBJ2-3,TRBV7-8,many,-,CASTQASTDTQYF,TGTGCCTCTACACAGGCTAGCACAGATACGCAGTATTTT
TRBJ2-5,TRBV6-1,few,TRBD1,CASRTGGTETQYF,TGTGCCAGCCGGACAGGGGGCACGGAGACCCAGTACTTC
TRBJ2-1,TRBV6-6,few,TRBD2,CASSPGRGNEQFF,TGTGCCAGCAGTCCCGGGCGGGGGAATGAGCAGTTCTTC
TRBJ2-2,TRBV5-4,few,TRBD2,CASSGGLAGGVGTGELFF,TGTGCCAGCAGCGGTGGACTAGCGGGAGGCGTGGGCACCGGGGAGCTGTTTTTT
TRBJ2-1,TRBV4-3,few,-,CASSQEGELNNEQFF,TGCGCCAGCAGCCAAGAAGGAGAGCTCAACAATGAGCAGTTCTTC